This entry concerns a single T cell receptor beta chain. The data were taken from a study of blood T cell repertoires in COVID-19. Study background: Specimens from acute and convalescent COVID-19 originated in the United States, Italy and Spain. PBMCs, B-cell-depleted T cells, or T cells provided the cDNA or gDNA that made up the material.

Original handling: Estimation of nucleated cell counts relied on the amplification of reference gene primers. Generated by immunoSEQ multiplex PCR, the TCRdb table keeps only in-frame clones and is missing some. The V and J calls and clone size were taken over from that table, and D and trimming were inferred from the DNA. The sample records over 110,000 clones, approximately 90% being singletons. This CDR3 spans 13 amino acids. The J segment lost 2 bases and the V segment lost 4 bases, leaving 3 bases of the junction unmatched. Germline lookup yields CDR1 GTSNPN and CDR2 SVGIG (reference sequence). This clonotype was obtained from a human donor in a cohort sampled during active COVID-19. The chain has TRBV30 and TRBJ1-2; 8 nucleotides align to TRBD1. Sequences were obtained from peripheral blood. This CDR3 is CAWTYRGNYGYTF. The CDR3 bases are TGTGCCTGGACCTACAGGGGGAACTATGGCTACACCTTC.